Listed here are 26 T cell receptor beta chains from one sample, sequenced in a study of T cells in Graves' hyperthyroidism and ophthalmopathy (dated by TCRdb to the late 2010s). The protocol used for the library was multiplex PCR. Data came from an Illumina HiSeq 2000. The TCR beta CDR3 regions were amplified from the RNA transcripts. The TCR CDR3 was subjected to a first round of RT-PCR using the HTBI primer set and the Qiagen OneStep RT-PCR kit. The public sequencing data were trimmed at Q25 with fastp and processed into clonotypes with MiXCR by TCRdb, which kept only in-frame beta chains. Rows with one shared CDR3 protein collapse into an entry with the most common genes and DNA. The sample table lists 280,000 or so distinct CDR3 sequences, roughly 15% of them with a count of one. Roughly 31% of the sample lies in the top ten. The sequencing input was blood. All receptors derive from a woman in her fifties or sixties with Graves' hyperthyroidism that later progressed to Graves' ophthalmopathy.

This clonotype has a handful of counts. V is TRBV5-6 and J is TRBJ1-2; TRBD1 matches 7 bases. Trimming at V came to 6 bases and at J to 1 base, leaving 15 bases not matched to a gene. CDR3 size: 17 residues. The germline V gene encodes CDR1 SGHDT and CDR2 YYEEEE. The CDR3 loop reads CASTAARQGNFNYGYTF. CDR3 sequence (DNA): TGTGCCAGCACGGCCGCGAGACAGGGAAACTTTAACTATGGCTACACCTTC.

There are many counts of this clonotype. The chain has TRBV28 and TRBJ1-1; D unclear. Trimming took 7 bases from V and 1 from J, leaving 13 bases between them. Germline assignment: CDR1 MDHEN and CDR2 SYDVKM. The CDR3 loop spans 14 amino acids. The chain's CDR3 is CASTLPRPNTEAFF. CDR3 DNA sequence: TGTGCCAGCACCCTACCTAGACCGAACACTGAAGCTTTCTTT.

The chain has TRBV29-1 and TRBJ2-7; 8 nucleotides align to TRBD1. Germline CDR1 reads SQVTM; CDR2 reads ANQGSEA. The length of the CDR3 is 17 residues. V lost 4 bases, J lost 7 bases, and 21 bases stayed unmatched. The CDR3 region is CSVGGAPQGARFEEQYF. CDR3 coding DNA: TGCAGCGTTGGAGGGGCCCCGCAGGGGGCGAGATTTGAAGAGCAGTACTTC.

The chain couples TRBV15 to TRBJ1-1, with D unresolved. This CDR3 is built from 13 residues. The germline V and J ends were trimmed by 0 bases and 8 bases, with 10 bases remaining between them. Germline-derived CDR1 and CDR2 are LNHNV and YYDKDF (reference sequence). DNA for the CDR3: TGTGCCACCAGCAGAGATGAAAGTGTCGAAGCTTTCTTT. This encodes CATSRDESVEAFF. Full variable domain (remainder filled in from reference TRBV15 and TRBJ1-1): DAMVIQNPRYQVTQFGKPVTLSCSQTLNHNVMYWYQQKSSQAPKLLFHYYDKDFNNEADTPDNFQSRRPNTSFCFLDIRSPGLGDTAMYLCATSRDESVEAFFGQGTRLTVV.

This chain links TRBV6-2 or TRBV6-3 with TRBJ2-1, with TRBD2 identical over 8 bases. The CDR3 is made up of 14 amino acids. V lost 5 bases and J lost 9; bases outside the gene matches: 9. Germline lookup yields CDR1 MNHEY and CDR2 SVGEGT. CDR3 nucleotide sequence: TGTGCCAGCAGTGGACCAGCGGGAGCTGGTGAGCAGTTCTTC. The encoded protein is CASSGPAGAGEQFF.

A note on this clonotype: This may be a read error: a much more frequent sequence differs by one nucleotide. This chain joins TRBV5-5 and TRBJ2-5; 8 bases match TRBD2. Germline V lookup: CDR1 SGHKS, CDR2 YYEKEE (reference sequence). This CDR3 comprises 16 residues. V lost 0 bases and J lost 7; bases outside the gene matches: 11. The CDR3 loop is CASSLAGAGVTGTQYF. CDR3 DNA: TGTGCCAGCAGCTTGGCGGGAGCGGGAGTAACGGGGACCCAGTACTTC.

This clonotype has ten or more counts. The rearrangement links TRBV5-6 to TRBJ2-5; the D gene could be TRBD1 or TRBD2 (5 bases each). The CDR3 runs to 14 residues. The germline V and J ends were trimmed by 4 bases and 5 bases, with 15 bases remaining between them. From germline, CDR1 is SGHDT and CDR2 YYEEEE. In DNA, the CDR3 is TGTGCCAGCAGCACCAGGACCCGGGGCGAGACCCAGTACTTC. Translation: CASSTRTRGETQYF.

This clonotype was counted many times. The rearrangement uses TRBV19 and TRBJ1-1; 8 nucleotides agree with TRBD1. The V segment lost 4 bases and the J segment 4 bases; nucleotides outside the gene matches: 5. Germline CDR1 is LNHDA and CDR2 is SQIVND (reference sequence). This CDR3 is 14 amino acids long. The CDR3 region has the DNA TGTGCCAGTAGTACCAGGGGGCTTGGCACTGAAGCTTTCTTT. It encodes CASSTRGLGTEAFF.

This clonotype was counted at least ten times. The chain uses TRBV27 and TRBJ2-3; TRBD2 matches 8 bases. Trimming cost V 1 base and J 4 bases; bases outside gene matches: 13. Germline V gene data show CDR1 as MNHEY and CDR2 as SMNVEV (reference sequence). The CDR3 loop spans 18 amino acids. For the CDR3, the DNA is TGTGCCAGCAGTTTATGGTCGGGTAATAGCGGGACCCCAGATACGCAGTATTTT. Its translation: CASSLWSGNSGTPDTQYF.

This clonotype was detected only a few times. The chain uses TRBV20-1 and TRBJ1-4; possibly TRBD1 for D (5 bases). The germline gives CDR1 DFQATT, CDR2 SNEGSKA (reference sequence). The ends were cut back, 0 bases at V and 3 bases at J, with 14 bases in the middle. CDR3 size: 16 residues. This chain's CDR3 is CSARDWGDRANEKLFF. The CDR3 nucleotides are TGCAGTGCTAGAGATTGGGGGGATAGGGCTAATGAAAAACTGTTTTTT.

This clonotype came up many times. This rearrangement joins TRBV20-1 to TRBJ2-7, with TRBD2 matching over 7 bases. This CDR3 spans 16 amino acids. Unmatched junction bases numbered 14, after V lost 6 bases and J lost 0 bases. Germline-derived CDR1 and CDR2 are DFQATT and SNEGSKA (reference sequence). The DNA of the CDR3 is TGCAGTGCCCCGGGAGAAAAAAGCGGGACCTCCTACGAGCAGTACTTC. This translates into CSAPGEKSGTSYEQYF.

In this sample, this clonotype turned up many times. The genes are TRBV7-6 and TRBJ2-7; 7 bases align to TRBD1. CDR1 is SGHVS, CDR2 FNYEAQ, per germline. The CDR3 contains 13 residues. V trimming: 5 bases; J trimming: 5 bases; junction bases outside the gene matches: 6. CDR3 region: CASSLDREHEQYF. CDR3 nucleotide sequence: TGTGCCAGCAGCCTCGACAGGGAGCACGAGCAGTACTTC.

This chain connects TRBV11-2 to TRBJ1-5; D is undetermined. Trimming shortened V by 1 base and J by 6 bases, and 7 bases separated the two germline ends. Germline lookup yields CDR1 SGHAT and CDR2 FQNNGV. The length of the CDR3 is 13 residues. The CDR3 sequence is CASSLGYGQPQHF. As DNA, the CDR3 is TGTGCCAGCAGCTTAGGTTATGGTCAGCCCCAGCATTTT.

This clonotype was found many times. The rearrangement joins TRBV10-3 to TRBJ2-1; 8 bases align to TRBD1. Per germline, CDR1 ENHRY and CDR2 SYGVKD. V gave up 4 bases and J gave up 8 bases; unmatched junction bases: 4. The CDR3 spans 13 residues. The CDR3 DNA follows: TGTGCCATCAGTGTCGGACAGGGACATGAGCAGTTCTTC. Translated: CAISVGQGHEQFF.

This clonotype was seen repeatedly, ten times or more. This rearrangement joins TRBV5-1 to TRBJ1-4; possibly TRBD1 for D (5 bases). Deletions cut 4 bases from V and 7 bases from J, with 17 bases between. Germline lookup yields CDR1 SGHRS and CDR2 YFSETQ. This CDR3 region has 15 residues. CDR3 sequence: CASSDDLPDSEKLFF. The CDR3 DNA follows: TGCGCCAGCAGCGACGATTTGCCAGACAGTGAAAAACTGTTTTTT.

This clonotype has ten or more counts. The CDR3: CASRSGGANTEAFF. The DNA for the CDR3 is TGCGCCAGCAGGTCGGGGGGGGCTAACACTGAAGCTTTCTTT. The rearrangement uses TRBV10-2 and TRBJ1-1; TRBD1 is a possible D gene (6 bases). The CDR3 loop spans 14 amino acids. Germline CDR1 reads WSHSY; CDR2 reads SAAADI. V was shortened by 6 bases and J by 2 bases, with 13 bases between the two germline ends.

This clonotype was detected ten times or more. This chain joins TRBV20-1 and TRBJ2-3, with 9 nucleotides matching TRBD2. The CDR3 consists of 16 residues. V lost 0 bases, J lost 3 bases, and 7 bases stayed unmatched. Germline loops: CDR1 DFQATT, CDR2 SNEGSKA (reference sequence). CDR3 amino acids: CSARDPASGATDTQYF. Here the CDR3 DNA reads TGCAGTGCTAGAGATCCCGCTAGCGGGGCTACAGATACGCAGTATTTT.

The V call is TRBV19, the J call TRBJ1-5, with 11 bases lining up with TRBD1. V lost 5 bases and J lost 7; bases outside the gene matches: 7. Germline CDR1 LNHDA, CDR2 SQIVND (reference sequence). CDR3 length equals 15 residues. CDR3: CASSSWGQGGQPQHF. CDR3 bases: TGTGCCAGTAGTTCCTGGGGACAGGGGGGCCAGCCCCAGCATTTT.

This chain uses TRBV4-1 with TRBJ1-5, with 7 bases fitting TRBD1. CDR1 is MGHRA and CDR2 is YSYEKL in the germline V gene. V was clipped by 1 base and J by 6 bases; unmatched bases: 9. The CDR3 spans 16 residues. CDR3 sequence (DNA): TGCGCCAGCAGCCAAGTGGACAGGCGGTTGAGTCAGCCCCAGCATTTT. This sequence encodes CASSQVDRRLSQPQHF.

This clonotype occurred many times. CDR3 nucleotide sequence: TGTGCCAGCAGCCTTATAGTCCGGGGCGAGCAGTACTTC. Encoded protein: CASSLIVRGEQYF. V is TRBV11-2 and J is TRBJ2-7, with a tentative D call TRBD2 (5 bases). V was clipped by 5 bases and J by 6 bases, with 14 bases between them. CDR3 length: 13 residues. Looked up from germline, CDR1 is SGHAT and CDR2 is FQNNGV.

This clonotype occurred many times. This chain connects TRBV27 to TRBJ2-1; 11 nucleotides match TRBD2. This CDR3 has 14 residues. From germline, CDR1 is MNHEY and CDR2 SMNVEV (reference sequence). Trimming cost V 3 bases and J 7 bases; bases outside gene matches: 2. DNA for the CDR3: TGTGCCAGCAGTTTGGGGACTAGCGGTAATGAGCAGTTCTTC. This codes for CASSLGTSGNEQFF.

This clonotype was seen many times. The chain employs TRBV12-3 or TRBV12-4 and TRBJ2-6; 7 bases are a match to TRBD2. The CDR3 extends over 15 amino acids. V shed 3 bases, J shed 8 bases, and the junction held 7 bases outside the gene matches. The CDR3 protein is CASSFGGKGPNVLTF. Here the CDR3 DNA reads TGTGCCAGCAGTTTCGGGGGGAAAGGTCCCAACGTCCTGACTTTC.

This clonotype showed up many times. J is TRBJ2-3 and V is TRBV5-1, with D maybe TRBD1 (5 bases). CDR1 and CDR2 (germline): SGHRS, YFSETQ. The CDR3 is 16 amino acids. Trimming pared 0 bases from V and 2 bases from J, leaving 13 bases between. CDR3 in DNA: TGCGCCAGCAGCTTGGAGTCTAGTGGGGCCACAGATACGCAGTATTTT. Translating gives CASSLESSGATDTQYF. The whole variable domain, remainder taken from reference TRBV5-1 and TRBJ2-3, is KAGVTQTPRYLIKTRGQQVTLSCSPISGHRSVSWYQQTPGQGLQFLFEYFSETQRNKGNFPGRFSGRQFSNSRSEMNVSTLELGDSALYLCASSLESSGATDTQYFGPGTRLTVL.

There are many counts of this clonotype. This rearrangement joins TRBV7-8 to TRBJ1-6; possible D gene TRBD1, 6 bases. V was trimmed by 0 bases and J by 10 bases, leaving 16 bases between them. In germline, CDR1 is SGHVS, CDR2 FQNEAQ. The CDR3 is made up of 16 amino acids. The CDR3 spells CASSLAEQGLGSPLHF. The CDR3 DNA sequence: TGTGCCAGCAGCTTAGCCGAACAGGGACTAGGATCACCCCTCCACTTT. Full variable domain (missing parts from reference TRBV7-8 and TRBJ1-6): GAGVSQSPRYKVAKRGQDVALRCDPISGHVSLFWYQQALGQGPEFLTYFQNEAQLDKSGLPSDRFFAERPEGSVSTLKIQRTQQEDSAVYLCASSLAEQGLGSPLHFGNGTRLTVT.

Only a few counts were recorded for this clonotype. This chain links TRBV11-2 with TRBJ1-3, with D maybe TRBD1 (6 bases). Germline V gene data show CDR1 as SGHAT and CDR2 as FQNNGV. This CDR3 is 16 amino acids long. V was shortened by 4 bases and J by 0 bases, with 13 bases between the two germline ends. The CDR3 coding sequence is TGTGCCAGCAGCTCCCCGGACAGCACCTCTGGAAACACCATATATTTT. This translates into CASSSPDSTSGNTIYF.

Ten or more counts support this clonotype. The chain couples TRBV12-3 or TRBV12-4 to TRBJ2-1; 7 bases match TRBD2. CDR3 length: 14 residues. V was pared by 5 bases and J by 7 bases, with 8 bases of the junction left unmatched. CDR3 coding DNA: TGTGCCAGCAGTCCCCCCGGGACTACTAATGAGCAGTTCTTC. Amino acid sequence: CASSPPGTTNEQFF.